The sample holds many counts of the clone carrying this T cell receptor (beta chain). The entry originates in a study of human T cells and chemical hapten exposure. TCRdb re-called the RACE reads with MiXCR, one entry per CDR3 protein. The sample lists 65,000 or so distinct CDR3 sequences, around 6.1% occurring once. Noted time point: healthy volunteer bleed at 6 weeks. Unfractionated whole blood was the source from which total RNA was extracted. Looked up from germline, CDR1 is SGHVT and CDR2 is SQSDAQ. This CDR3 is 15 amino acids long. Trimming at V came to 4 bases and at J to 3 bases, leaving 7 bases not matched to a gene.

The sequenced sample was whole blood. The rearrangement uses TRBV7-4 and TRBJ2-3; 7 bases match TRBD2. The TCR originated in a female donor in good health. Some clones in this sample may be carry-over from other donors' samples. This CDR3 is CASSSSGIITDTQYF. DNA for the CDR3: TGTGCCAGCAGCTCTAGCGGTATAATTACAGATACGCAGTATTTT.